The rows below give T cell receptor beta chains drawn from one sample of a study of OX40 agonist ivuxolimab in advanced cancers. Assay: immunoSEQ multiplex PCR; the TCRdb copy retains only in-frame clones and omits some. The profile shows about 30,000 clones, approximately 84% of them singletons. The source was CD4+ or CD8+ T cells sorted from blood, collected in a trial of the OX40 agonist ivuxolimab. These receptors originate from an adult with an advanced solid tumor such as melanoma, head and neck, liver or kidney cancer. Both conserved end residues are part of each CDR3. D genes are given only for firm matches. Size is omitted from some rows. Given values are once, few, many or a class for expanded clones.

abundance: few
v_gene: TRBV7-9
j_gene: TRBJ2-7
len: 12
d_gene: -
CDR3nt: TGTGCCAGCAGCTTAGATGGGACCGAGCAGTACTTC
CDR3aa: CASSLDGTEQYF

abundance: -
v_gene: TRBV5-6
j_gene: TRBJ1-4
len: 15
d_gene: -
CDR3nt: TGTGCCAGCAGCTTGTCTTTGGGAACTAATGAAAAACTGTTTTTT
CDR3aa: CASSLSLGTNEKLFF

abundance: few
v_gene: TRBV4-1
j_gene: TRBJ2-1
len: 13
d_gene: -
CDR3nt: TGTGCCAGCGGAATAGCGCGAGTCAATGAGCAGTTCTTC
CDR3aa: CASGIARVNEQFF

abundance: -
v_gene: TRBV5-6
j_gene: TRBJ2-1
len: 14
d_gene: -
CDR3nt: TGTGCCAGTACACCGGGACTGCGTCGCGATGAGCAGTTCTTC
CDR3aa: CASTPGLRRDEQFF

abundance: -
v_gene: TRBV29-1
j_gene: TRBJ2-2
len: 13
d_gene: TRBD2
CDR3nt: TGCAGCGTTGGGGATAGCGGGCCCGGGGAGCTGTTTTTT
CDR3aa: CSVGDSGPGELFF

abundance: -
v_gene: TRBV19
j_gene: TRBJ1-5
len: 17
d_gene: -
CDR3nt: TGTGCCAGTAGTATAGTGGGAGGGTGGAATAGCAATCAGCCCCAGCATTTT
CDR3aa: CASSIVGGWNSNQPQHF

abundance: -
v_gene: TRBV27
j_gene: TRBJ1-3
len: 16
d_gene: -
CDR3nt: TGTGCCAGCAGTTTATCGGCGTCAACCTACGGGAACACCATATATTTT
CDR3aa: CASSLSASTYGNTIYF

abundance: -
v_gene: TRBV29-1
j_gene: TRBJ2-3
len: 13
d_gene: TRBD1
CDR3nt: TGCAGCGCCGGGGACAGGGGATCAGATACGCAGTATTTT
CDR3aa: CSAGDRGSDTQYF

abundance: -
v_gene: TRBV4-1
j_gene: TRBJ2-1
len: 17
d_gene: -
CDR3nt: TGCGCCAGCAGCCAAGAGCATCAGGGGGAGGGCTACAATGAGCAGTTCTTC
CDR3aa: CASSQEHQGEGYNEQFF

abundance: -
v_gene: TRBV30
j_gene: TRBJ2-5
len: 15
d_gene: TRBD2
CDR3nt: TGTGCCTGGAGGGCGTTTCGGGAGGGCCGGGAGACCCAGTACTTC
CDR3aa: CAWRAFREGRETQYF

abundance: -
v_gene: TRBV19
j_gene: TRBJ2-2
len: 17
d_gene: TRBD1
CDR3nt: TGTGCCAGTAATAGGGACAGGGAATATAGAGGCACCGGGGAGCTGTTTTTT
CDR3aa: CASNRDREYRGTGELFF

abundance: -
v_gene: TRBV5-5
j_gene: TRBJ2-2
len: 13
d_gene: -
CDR3nt: TGTGCCAGCAGCGTTGACCTCAGGGAGGAGCTGTTTTTT
CDR3aa: CASSVDLREELFF

abundance: -
v_gene: TRBV6-1
j_gene: TRBJ1-5
len: 13
d_gene: -
CDR3nt: TGTGCCAGCAGCCCCACAGGGAGTCAGCCCCAGCATTTT
CDR3aa: CASSPTGSQPQHF

abundance: -
v_gene: TRBV10-2
j_gene: TRBJ2-7
len: 12
d_gene: -
CDR3nt: TGCGCCAGCAGCCTCTTGGTGGGAGAGCAGTACTTC
CDR3aa: CASSLLVGEQYF

abundance: -
v_gene: TRBV19
j_gene: TRBJ1-3
len: 14
d_gene: -
CDR3nt: TGTGCCAGTCATGAGGGCATCTCTGGAAACACCATATATTTT
CDR3aa: CASHEGISGNTIYF

abundance: medium-sized
v_gene: TRBV10-3
j_gene: TRBJ2-1
len: 15
d_gene: -
CDR3nt: TGTGCCATCAGTCCCGAACAGGCCCCGTACAATGAGCAGTTCTTC
CDR3aa: CAISPEQAPYNEQFF

abundance: -
v_gene: TRBV11-2
j_gene: TRBJ2-7
len: 16
d_gene: TRBD2
CDR3nt: TGTGCCAGCAGCTTAGATCTGGGGGGGGGATCCTACGAGCAGTACTTC
CDR3aa: CASSLDLGGGSYEQYF

abundance: -
v_gene: TRBV11-3
j_gene: TRBJ2-1
len: 15
d_gene: TRBD1
CDR3nt: TGTGCCAGCAGCTCGGACAGGGGGCGAAGAAATGAGCAGTTCTTC
CDR3aa: CASSSDRGRRNEQFF

abundance: -
v_gene: TRBV19
j_gene: TRBJ1-5
len: 14
d_gene: -
CDR3nt: TGTGCCAGTAGTATGTGGGATAGCAATCAGCCCCAGCATTTT
CDR3aa: CASSMWDSNQPQHF

abundance: -
v_gene: TRBV5-1
j_gene: TRBJ2-1
len: 14
d_gene: -
CDR3nt: TGCGCCAGCAGTGGGCAGAACTCCTACAATGAGCAGTTCTTC
CDR3aa: CASSGQNSYNEQFF

abundance: -
v_gene: TRBV7-9
j_gene: TRBJ2-6
len: 11
d_gene: -
CDR3nt: TGTGCCAGCAGCTTAGCTGACGTCCTGACTTTC
CDR3aa: CASSLADVLTF

abundance: -
v_gene: TRBV14
j_gene: TRBJ2-5
len: 13
d_gene: -
CDR3nt: TGTGCCAGCAGCCGGTGGGGGCAAGAGACCCAGTACTTC
CDR3aa: CASSRWGQETQYF

abundance: -
v_gene: TRBV5-6
j_gene: TRBJ2-7
len: 14
d_gene: -
CDR3nt: TGTGCCAGCAGCTTGGGTACAGGGAGCAGCGAGCAGTACTTC
CDR3aa: CASSLGTGSSEQYF